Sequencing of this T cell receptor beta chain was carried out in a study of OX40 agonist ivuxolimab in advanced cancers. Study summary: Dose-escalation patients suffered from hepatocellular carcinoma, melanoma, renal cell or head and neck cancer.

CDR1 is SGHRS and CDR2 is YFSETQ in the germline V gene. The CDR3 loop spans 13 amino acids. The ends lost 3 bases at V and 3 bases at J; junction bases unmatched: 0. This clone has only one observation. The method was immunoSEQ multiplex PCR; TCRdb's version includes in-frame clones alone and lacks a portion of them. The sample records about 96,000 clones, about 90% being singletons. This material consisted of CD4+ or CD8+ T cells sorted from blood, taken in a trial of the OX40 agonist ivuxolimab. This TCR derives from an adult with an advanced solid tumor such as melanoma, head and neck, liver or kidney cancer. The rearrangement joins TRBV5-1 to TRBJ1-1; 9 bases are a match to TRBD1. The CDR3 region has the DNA TGCGCCAGCAGCTGGACAGGGGACACTGAAGCTTTCTTT. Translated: CASSWTGDTEAFF.